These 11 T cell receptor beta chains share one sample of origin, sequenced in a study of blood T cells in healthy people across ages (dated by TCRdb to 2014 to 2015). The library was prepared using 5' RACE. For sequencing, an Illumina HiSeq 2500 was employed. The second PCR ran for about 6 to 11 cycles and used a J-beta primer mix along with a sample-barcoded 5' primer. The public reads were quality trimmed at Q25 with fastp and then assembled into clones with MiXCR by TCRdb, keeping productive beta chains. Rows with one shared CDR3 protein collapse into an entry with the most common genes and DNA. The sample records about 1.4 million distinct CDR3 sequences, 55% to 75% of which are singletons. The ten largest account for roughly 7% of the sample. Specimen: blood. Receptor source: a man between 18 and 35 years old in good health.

CDR3 sequence reads: CSARGRGLSYNEQFF. The CDR3 DNA reads as TGCAGTGCTAGAGGTAGGGGACTATCCTACAATGAGCAGTTCTTC. This rearrangement joins TRBV20-1 to TRBJ2-1; 7 positions match TRBD2. CDR3 length: 15 residues. V shed 1 base and J 1 base; nucleotides not matched to a gene: 4. The germline CDR1 and CDR2 sequences are DFQATT and SNEGSKA (reference sequence).

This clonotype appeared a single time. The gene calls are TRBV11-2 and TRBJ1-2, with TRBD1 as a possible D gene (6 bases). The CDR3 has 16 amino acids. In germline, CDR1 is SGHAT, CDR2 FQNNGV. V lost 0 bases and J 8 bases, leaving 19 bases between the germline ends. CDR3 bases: TGTGCCAGCAGCTTAGAGCAAGGTTGGCAGGGGAGCGGCTACACCTTC. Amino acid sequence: CASSLEQGWQGSGYTF.

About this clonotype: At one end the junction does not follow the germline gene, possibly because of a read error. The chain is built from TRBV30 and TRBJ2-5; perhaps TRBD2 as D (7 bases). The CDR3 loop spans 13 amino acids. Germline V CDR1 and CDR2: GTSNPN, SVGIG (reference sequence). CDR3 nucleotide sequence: TGTGCCGGGAGGGGGGCGACGGGAGAGACCCAGTACTTC. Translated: CAGRGATGETQYF.

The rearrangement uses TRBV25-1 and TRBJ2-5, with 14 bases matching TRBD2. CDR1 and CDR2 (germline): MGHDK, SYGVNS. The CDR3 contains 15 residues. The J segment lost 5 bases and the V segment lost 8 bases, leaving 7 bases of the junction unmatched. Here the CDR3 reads CASRLAGGPGETQYF. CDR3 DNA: TGTGCCAGCCGACTAGCGGGGGGGCCTGGGGAGACCCAGTACTTC.

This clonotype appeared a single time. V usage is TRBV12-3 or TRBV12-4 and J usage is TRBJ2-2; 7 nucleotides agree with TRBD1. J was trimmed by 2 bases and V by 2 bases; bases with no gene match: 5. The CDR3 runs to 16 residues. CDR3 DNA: TGTGCCAGCAGTTTATCGGCAGGGGGAAACACCGGGGAGCTGTTTTTT. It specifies CASSLSAGGNTGELFF.

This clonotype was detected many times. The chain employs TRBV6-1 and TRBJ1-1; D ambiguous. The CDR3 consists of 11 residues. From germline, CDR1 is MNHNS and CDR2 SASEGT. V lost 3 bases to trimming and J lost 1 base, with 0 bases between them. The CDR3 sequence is CASSENTEAFF. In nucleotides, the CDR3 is TGTGCCAGCAGTGAGAACACTGAAGCTTTCTTT.

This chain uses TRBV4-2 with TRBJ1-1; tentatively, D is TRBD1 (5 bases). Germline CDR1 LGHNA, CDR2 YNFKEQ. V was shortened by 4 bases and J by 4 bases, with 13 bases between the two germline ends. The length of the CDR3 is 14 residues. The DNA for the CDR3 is TGTGCCAGCAGCCGGGACGGAGGAGGCACTGAAGCTTTCTTT. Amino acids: CASSRDGGGTEAFF.

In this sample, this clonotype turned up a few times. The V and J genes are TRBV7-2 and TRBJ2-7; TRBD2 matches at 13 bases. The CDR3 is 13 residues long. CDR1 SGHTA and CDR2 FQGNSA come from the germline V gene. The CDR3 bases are TGTGCTTCTAGGGGACTAGCGGGGTACGAGCAGTACTTC. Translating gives CASRGLAGYEQYF.

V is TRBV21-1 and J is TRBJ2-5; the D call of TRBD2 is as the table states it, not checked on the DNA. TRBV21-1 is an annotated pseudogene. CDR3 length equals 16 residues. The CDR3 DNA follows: TGTGCCAGCAGCAAAATAAGTAGCGGGGGACAAGAGACCCAGTACTTC. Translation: CASSKISSGGQETQYF.

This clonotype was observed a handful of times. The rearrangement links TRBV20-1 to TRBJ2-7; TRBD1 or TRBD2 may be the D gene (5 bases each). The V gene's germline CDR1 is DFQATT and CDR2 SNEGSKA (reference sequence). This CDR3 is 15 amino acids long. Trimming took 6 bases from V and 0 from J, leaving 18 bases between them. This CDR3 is CSALQGAAGSYEQYF. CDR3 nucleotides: TGCAGTGCCCTCCAGGGAGCGGCGGGCTCCTACGAGCAGTACTTC.

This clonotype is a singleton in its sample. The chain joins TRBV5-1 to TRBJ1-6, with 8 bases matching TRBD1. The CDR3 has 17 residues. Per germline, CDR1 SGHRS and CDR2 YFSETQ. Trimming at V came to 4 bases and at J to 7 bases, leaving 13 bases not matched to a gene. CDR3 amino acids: CASSVDRELAGNSPLHF. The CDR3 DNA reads TGCGCCAGCAGCGTGGACAGGGAATTGGCTGGAAATTCACCCCTCCACTTT.